Below are 14 T cell receptor beta chains sequenced from a single sample in a study of T-cell reconstitution after alpha-beta-depleted transplantation in children. The TCRbeta library was prepared with unique molecular identifiers. TCRdb processed the PCR reads anew with MiXCR; each CDR3 protein has one entry. The top ten clones hold 14% of a sample with 450,000 to 550,000 distinct CDR3 sequences, 11% of them seen once. The source was PBMCs, mostly from graft donor cells, collected 180 days after TCRalphabeta/CD19-depleted stem cell transplant. The receptors stem from a female patient between 2 and 15 years old who had a stem cell transplant for aplastic anemia, so the T cells may come from the graft donor.

The CDR3 nucleotides read TGTGCCAGCAGTCGGGCCGGAGATCAGCCCCAGCATTTT. Its protein product is CASSRAGDQPQHF. This chain uses TRBV6-2 or TRBV6-3 with TRBJ1-5, with D uncertain. The CDR3 loop spans 13 amino acids. The V gene lost 5 bases and the J gene lost 5 bases, with 10 bases spanning the gap. CDR1 and CDR2 from the germline V gene are MNHEY and SVGEGT.

This clonotype was found a few times. This chain joins TRBV14 and TRBJ2-1, with unresolved D. Germline assignment: CDR1 SGHDN and CDR2 FVKESK. CDR3 length equals 12 residues. V gave up 3 bases and J gave up 4 bases, with 4 bases separating them. The CDR3 DNA follows: TGTGCCAGCAGCCAGGTTTACAATGAGCAGTTCTTC. It specifies CASSQVYNEQFF. Variable domain in full (rest from reference TRBV14 and TRBJ2-1): EAGVTQFPSHSVIEKGQTVTLRCDPISGHDNLYWYRRVMGKEIKFLLHFVKESKQDESGMPNNRFLAERTGGTYSTLKVQPAELEDSGVYFCASSQVYNEQFFGPGTRLTVL.

In this sample, this clonotype turned up a few times. The chain carries TRBV4-3 and TRBJ2-7; D tentatively reads TRBD1 or TRBD2 (5 bases each). Trimming removed 1 base from V and 0 bases from J, with 19 bases in between. This CDR3 contains 18 residues. The germline gives CDR1 LGHNA, CDR2 YSLEER. The CDR3 DNA follows: TGCGCCAGCAGCCAAGGACCTATGGGGACGGTAAGCTCCTACGAGCAGTACTTC. Translated, it gives CASSQGPMGTVSSYEQYF.

The chain carries TRBV24-1 and TRBJ2-2, with TRBD1 identical over 12 bases. V dropped 10 bases and J dropped 5; count of bases not matched to a gene: 10. The CDR3 runs to 16 residues. The germline gives CDR1 KGHDR, CDR2 SFDVKD. The CDR3 DNA reads as TGTGCCACGTCCCGGGACAGGGGGCAGTTGACCGGGGAGCTGTTTTTT. It codes for CATSRDRGQLTGELFF.

This clonotype was seen at least ten times. The chain joins TRBV4-3 to TRBJ2-7; D is uncertain. Looked up from germline, CDR1 is LGHNA and CDR2 is YSLEER. V was cut by 0 bases and J by 5 bases, with 5 bases left in between. The CDR3 runs 12 residues. The CDR3 DNA reads TGCGCCAGCAGCCAAGACCCACACGAGCAGTACTTC. Translated: CASSQDPHEQYF.

This chain links TRBV20-1 with TRBJ2-2; 7 bases map to TRBD2. Germline lookup yields CDR1 DFQATT and CDR2 SNEGSKA (reference sequence). V lost 6 bases and J lost 0; bases outside the gene matches: 7. The CDR3 consists of 15 residues. CDR3 in amino acids: CSAILAEPNTGELFF. The CDR3 DNA follows: TGCAGTGCCATCCTAGCGGAACCGAACACCGGGGAGCTGTTTTTT.

The V call is TRBV6-2 or TRBV6-3, the J call TRBJ2-1, with 10 bases identical to TRBD2. CDR1 and CDR2 (germline): MNHEY, SVGEGT. The CDR3 loop spans 15 amino acids. The V segment lost 5 bases and the J segment 6 bases; nucleotides outside the gene matches: 7. The CDR3 coding sequence is TGTGCCAGCAGTGCGACTAGCGGGCTTGTCAATGAGCAGTTCTTC. The encoded protein is CASSATSGLVNEQFF.

The chain joins TRBV28 to TRBJ2-1; 8 bases align to TRBD2. CDR3 length equals 18 residues. CDR1 and CDR2 (germline): MDHEN, SYDVKM. V gave up 3 bases and J gave up 6 bases; unmatched junction bases: 16. For the CDR3, the DNA is TGTGCCAGCAGTTTTATCGGGAGGGCCTTTATCGTCTTCAATGAGCAGTTCTTC. Protein sequence: CASSFIGRAFIVFNEQFF.

The chain uses TRBV11-2 and TRBJ2-7; D is unclear. Trimming pared 2 bases from V and 6 bases from J, leaving 8 bases between. The germline V gene encodes CDR1 SGHAT and CDR2 FQNNGV. CDR3 length: 12 residues. The CDR3 DNA follows: TGTGCCAGCAGCTTACTCCTCGGCGAGCAGTACTTC. Translating gives CASSLLLGEQYF.

The chain carries TRBV20-1 and TRBJ1-3; 9 bases align to TRBD1. V gave up 3 bases and J gave up 3 bases; unmatched junction bases: 3. Germline CDR1 reads DFQATT; CDR2 reads SNEGSKA (reference sequence). CDR3 length: 14 amino acids. The CDR3, as DNA: TGCAGTGCTAGGCGGACAGGGGTTGGAAACACCATATATTTT. Amino acids: CSARRTGVGNTIYF.

This clonotype appeared a few times. This chain connects TRBV20-1 to TRBJ2-1, with TRBD1 identical over 9 bases. This CDR3 region has 15 residues. The germline gives CDR1 DFQATT, CDR2 SNEGSKA (reference sequence). V lost 1 base, J lost 1 base, and 2 bases stayed unmatched. In nucleotides, the CDR3 is TGCAGTGCTAGAGGACAGGGGGTATCCTACAATGAGCAGTTCTTC. Amino acids: CSARGQGVSYNEQFF.

This clonotype was counted only a few times. V and J are TRBV7-8 and TRBJ2-1; D is tentatively TRBD1 or TRBD2 (5 bases each). Trimming left V 4 bases short and J 12 bases short, with 16 bases between. Germline values: CDR1 SGHVS, CDR2 FQNEAQ. The CDR3 loop spans 13 amino acids. CDR3 residues: CASSWARDRGQFF. The CDR3 coding sequence is TGTGCCAGCAGCTGGGCCCGGGACCGGGGGCAGTTCTTC.

CDR3 region: CASSQNSRPGNTIYF. As DNA, the CDR3 is TGCGCCAGCAGCCAAAACAGCCGGCCTGGAAACACCATATATTTT. The V gene is TRBV4-3, the J gene TRBJ1-3; D is unresolved. V lost 2 bases, J lost 2 bases, and 10 bases lay in between. Germline CDR1 and CDR2: LGHNA and YSLEER. The CDR3 extends over 15 amino acids.

This chain links TRBV12-3 or TRBV12-4 with TRBJ2-2; 7 nucleotides match TRBD1. V shed 6 bases, J shed 7 bases, and the junction held 5 bases outside the gene matches. This CDR3 spans 13 amino acids. CDR3 in DNA: TGTGCCAGCAGCCCGACAGGGTTCGGGGAGCTGTTTTTT. Encoded protein: CASSPTGFGELFF.